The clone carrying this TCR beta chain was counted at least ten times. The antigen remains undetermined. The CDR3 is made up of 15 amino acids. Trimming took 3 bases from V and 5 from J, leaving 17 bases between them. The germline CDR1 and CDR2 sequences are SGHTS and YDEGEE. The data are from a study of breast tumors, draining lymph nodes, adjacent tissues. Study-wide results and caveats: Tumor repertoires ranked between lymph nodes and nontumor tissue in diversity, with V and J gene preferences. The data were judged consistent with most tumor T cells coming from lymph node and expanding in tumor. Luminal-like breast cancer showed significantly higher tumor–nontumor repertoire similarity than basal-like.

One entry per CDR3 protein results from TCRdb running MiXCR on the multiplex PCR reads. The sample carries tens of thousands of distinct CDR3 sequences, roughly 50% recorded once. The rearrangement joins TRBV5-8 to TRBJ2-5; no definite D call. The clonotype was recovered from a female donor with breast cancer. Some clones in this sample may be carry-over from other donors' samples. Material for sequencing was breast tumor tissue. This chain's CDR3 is CASSYPSTARETQYF. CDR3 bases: TGTGCCAGCAGCTATCCCTCAACGGCCCGGGAGACCCAGTACTTC.